This is a list of T cell receptor beta chains from one sample in a study of regulatory and conventional T cells in RAG deficiency. Assay used: immunoSEQ multiplex PCR; TCRdb lists only in-frame clones, some missing. This repertoire shows tens of thousands of clones, around 96% found once; its top ten account for roughly 0.35%. The same data also contributed to another study, on regulatory T cells.

Sequenced material: CD25- CD4+ T cells sorted from blood. Every receptor here comes from a human donor in good health. Each CDR3 is given with its conserved first and last residue. A D gene is named only where the DNA matches it firmly. Some rows mark clone size as missing; the rest say once, few, many or name a class of expanded clone.

TRBV4-2,TRBD2,.,TRBJ2-1,CASSPDVTASGSNEQFF,TGTGCCAGCAGCCCGGATGTAACGGCTAGCGGAAGCAATGAGCAGTTCTTC
TRBV6-5,.,.,TRBJ1-3,CASSRSSGNTIYF,TGTGCCAGCAGCAGAAGCTCTGGAAACACCATATATTTT
TRBV14,TRBD1,.,TRBJ1-1,CASSMRTGRTDTEAFF,TGTGCCAGCAGCATGAGGACAGGGCGGACGGACACTGAAGCTTTCTTT
TRBV28,.,.,TRBJ2-7,CASSNVRTATYEQYF,TGTGCCAGCAGCAACGTAAGGACAGCCACCTACGAGCAGTACTTC
TRBV5-1,TRBD1,.,TRBJ1-1,CASSPTGQNWNTEAFF,TGCGCCAGCAGCCCGACAGGGCAAAACTGGAACACTGAAGCTTTCTTT
TRBV7-2,.,.,TRBJ2-2,CASSYTGSYTGELFF,TGTGCCAGCAGTTATACAGGGTCTTACACCGGGGAGCTGTTTTTT
TRBV19,TRBD1,.,TRBJ1-1,CASTKPTGPTEAFF,TGTGCCTCCACAAAACCGACAGGGCCCACTGAAGCTTTCTTT
TRBV28,.,.,TRBJ1-5,CASSTGPRDRNQPQHF,TGTGCCAGCAGTACCGGGCCGCGGGATCGCAATCAGCCCCAGCATTTT
TRBV7-3,.,.,TRBJ2-7,CASSFTGASYEQYF,TGTGCCAGCAGCTTCACGGGAGCGAGCTACGAGCAGTACTTC
TRBV11-3,TRBD2,.,TRBJ2-1,CASSLDPSGGPHYNEQFF,TGTGCCAGCAGCTTAGATCCTAGCGGGGGGCCACATTACAATGAGCAGTTCTTC
TRBV11-2,TRBD1,once,TRBJ2-3,CASSLGRQGARGTDTQYF,TGTGCCAGCAGCTTAGGGAGACAGGGGGCGAGGGGCACAGATACGCAGTATTTT
TRBV11-3,.,.,TRBJ1-2,CASSVQQDAYGYTF,TGTGCCAGCAGCGTACAACAGGATGCCTATGGCTACACCTTC
TRBV6-5,TRBD1,.,TRBJ1-2,CASRETGGNYGYTF,TGTGCCAGCAGGGAAACAGGGGGGAACTATGGCTACACCTTC
TRBV5-1,TRBD2,.,TRBJ2-3,CASSPPSGGGTDTQYF,TGCGCCAGCAGTCCTCCAAGCGGGGGGGGCACAGATACGCAGTATTTT
TRBV7-2,.,.,TRBJ1-2,CASSLGQLNYGYTF,TGTGCCAGCAGCTTAGGACAGCTTAACTATGGCTACACCTTC
TRBV27,TRBD1,.,TRBJ2-3,CASSEPGQGKRDTQYF,TGTGCCAGCAGTGAACCGGGACAGGGGAAAAGGGATACGCAGTATTTT
TRBV4-2,.,.,TRBJ1-2,CASSQVSGGPLRDGYTF,TGTGCCAGCAGCCAAGTTTCCGGAGGCCCCCTAAGAGATGGCTACACCTTC
TRBV11-3,TRBD1,.,TRBJ2-1,CASSPRGRDRVYNEQFF,TGTGCCAGCAGCCCCCGTGGGAGGGACAGGGTCTACAATGAGCAGTTCTTC
TRBV11-2,.,.,TRBJ1-3,CASSFTGSSGNTIYF,TGTGCCAGCAGCTTTACGGGGTCCTCTGGAAACACCATATATTTT
TRBV19,TRBD2,.,TRBJ2-3,CASSILSGGVDTQYF,TGTGCCAGTAGTATTTTGAGCGGGGGGGTGGATACGCAGTATTTT
TRBV21-1,.,.,TRBJ2-5,CASSTRDREGETQYF,TGTGCCAGCAGCACCCGGGACAGGGAGGGGGAGACCCAGTACTTC
TRBV19,TRBD1,.,TRBJ2-5,CASSSGQGKETQYF,TGTGCCAGTAGTTCCGGACAGGGGAAAGAGACCCAGTACTTC
TRBV6-5,.,.,TRBJ2-7,CASSYSRSNYEQYF,TGTGCCAGCAGTTACTCCCGCAGTAACTACGAGCAGTACTTC
TRBV6-5,.,.,TRBJ1-1,CASSRGVMNTEAFF,TGTGCCAGCTCTCGGGGTGTCATGAACACTGAAGCTTTCTTT
TRBV9,TRBD1,.,TRBJ1-4,CASSAQGAPANEKLFF,TGTGCCAGCAGCGCACAGGGGGCGCCGGCTAATGAAAAACTGTTTTTT
TRBV6-1,.,.,TRBJ2-7,CASSEARSAREYF,TGTGCCAGCAGTGAAGCGCGGTCAGCCCGTGAGTACTTC
TRBV7-3,.,.,TRBJ1-1,CASSLDGVNTEAFF,TGTGCCAGCAGCTTAGACGGAGTGAACACTGAAGCTTTCTTT
TRBV19,.,.,TRBJ2-7,CASSIGSPPVIYEQYF,TGTGCCAGTAGTATAGGGTCCCCTCCGGTGATCTACGAGCAGTACTTC
TRBV30,TRBD1,.,TRBJ1-2,CAWSVTGKAHYGYTF,TGTGCCTGGAGTGTGACAGGGAAGGCTCACTATGGCTACACCTTC
TRBV27,.,.,TRBJ2-6,CASSISGKGGANVLTF,TGTGCCAGCAGTATTTCGGGGAAAGGTGGGGCCAACGTCCTGACTTTC
TRBV30,.,.,TRBJ1-5,CAWSPGHLGHQPQHF,TGTGCCTGGAGTCCGGGACATCTAGGCCATCAGCCCCAGCATTTT
TRBV6-5,.,once,TRBJ1-2,CASSYGNSYYGYTF,TGTGCCAGCAGTTACGGAAACAGCTATTATGGCTACACCTTC
TRBV18,.,.,TRBJ1-1,CASSHAAGTQFNTEAFF,TGTGCCAGCTCTCATGCTGCCGGGACACAGTTTAACACTGAAGCTTTCTTT
TRBV10-3,TRBD1,.,TRBJ1-5,CAISEGTGVQPQHF,TGTGCCATCAGTGAAGGGACAGGGGTACAGCCCCAGCATTTT
TRBV9,TRBD1,.,TRBJ1-4,CASSARTGLNEKLFF,TGTGCCAGCAGCGCGAGGACAGGGCTTAATGAAAAACTGTTTTTT
TRBV21-1,.,few,TRBJ2-7,CASSKGDYRASFYEQYF,TGTGCCAGCAGCAAAGGGGATTACAGGGCCAGTTTCTACGAGCAGTACTTC
TRBV30,TRBD2,.,TRBJ2-7,CAWSGGLVGYEQYF,TGTGCCTGGAGTGGCGGACTAGTCGGCTACGAGCAGTACTTC
TRBV6-5,.,.,TRBJ1-2,CASRRGKHSYGYTF,TGTGCCAGCAGACGCGGCAAGCATTCCTATGGCTACACCTTC
TRBV6-1,.,.,TRBJ1-2,CASTVGARGNYGYTF,TGTGCCAGCACTGTGGGGGCGAGAGGTAACTATGGCTACACCTTC
TRBV14,.,.,TRBJ2-5,CASSPRQQETQYF,TGTGCCAGCAGCCCCCGACAGCAAGAGACCCAGTACTTC
TRBV5-1,TRBD2,.,TRBJ2-7,CASSSLAGGPGEQYF,TGCGCCAGCAGCTCTCTAGCGGGAGGGCCAGGGGAGCAGTACTTC